This T cell receptor beta chain comes out of a study of blood T cells in healthy people across ages. This clonotype was seen more than once but under ten times. Its antigen is undetermined. Those donating, healthy Caucasian individuals from Russia, were aged roughly 6 to 100. Study findings and constraints: The unknown donor CMV status may have confounded expanded clonotype changes.

PCR was performed a second time for about 6 to 12 cycles using a sample-barcoded 5' primer and a J-beta primer mix. Each cDNA molecule was tagged by a template-switch adaptor with 12 random nucleotides. Every sample produced at least 3 million CDR3-containing paired-end reads. From the 5' RACE reads, TCRdb called clonotypes with MiXCR, one entry per CDR3 protein. The data hold under 1,000,000 distinct CDR3 sequences, with 46% observed a single time. The CDR3 runs 15 residues. Trimming took 7 bases from V and 3 from J, leaving 17 bases between them. The chain carries TRBV12-3 or TRBV12-4 and TRBJ2-3; a weak D match, TRBD1 (6 bases). This receptor was obtained from an elderly man in good health. The source material was blood. CDR3 nucleotide sequence: TGTGCCAGCACCAAAGGGGGAGAGAGGACAGATACGCAGTATTTT. It encodes CASTKGGERTDTQYF.